These 19 T cell receptor beta chains originate from one sample sequenced in a study of CD8 T cells in Susac syndrome. RNA, at about 0.5 to 1 ug, was reverse transcribed with random hexamers. From the immunoSEQ multiplex PCR reads, TCRdb called clonotypes with MiXCR, one entry per CDR3 protein. This sample has about 400,000 distinct CDR3 sequences; around 83% occur once, and the top ten carry 0.12%. Sequenced input: CD8+ T cells from PBMCs. These receptors all stem from a human donor with multiple sclerosis.

The rearrangement links TRBV29-1 to TRBJ1-1, with a weak D call TRBD1 (5 bases). CDR3 length: 12 amino acids. The germline V and J ends were trimmed by 2 bases and 3 bases, with 7 bases remaining between them. Germline lookup yields CDR1 SQVTM and CDR2 ANQGSEA. CDR3 amino acids: CSVELGDTEAFF. The DNA for the CDR3 is TGCAGCGTTGAACTGGGGGACACTGAAGCTTTCTTT.

The chain employs TRBV28 and TRBJ1-5; no clear D. From germline, CDR1 is MDHEN and CDR2 SYDVKM. The CDR3 contains 15 residues. V gave up 0 bases and J gave up 4 bases, with 10 bases separating them. The chain's CDR3 is CASSLWRDDNQPQHF. Here the CDR3 DNA reads TGTGCCAGCAGTTTATGGAGGGATGATAATCAGCCCCAGCATTTT.

The V gene is TRBV7-2, the J gene TRBJ1-2; D is unclear. Germline V gives CDR1 SGHTA, CDR2 FQGNSA. V was cut by 5 bases and J by 5 bases, with 18 bases left in between. The CDR3 has 15 amino acids. CDR3 sequence: CASSPTAETGYGYTF. The CDR3 region has the DNA TGTGCCAGCAGCCCGACGGCGGAGACCGGATATGGCTACACCTTC. The variable domain in full, completed from reference TRBV7-2 and TRBJ1-2, reads GAGVSQSPSNKVTEKGKDVELRCDPISGHTALYWYRQSLGQGLEFLIYFQGNSAPDKSGLPSDRFSAERTGGSVSTLTIQRTQQEDSAVYLCASSPTAETGYGYTFGSGTRLTVV.

The chain is built from TRBV5-1 and TRBJ1-2; D may be TRBD1 (5 bases). The germline CDR1 and CDR2 sequences are SGHRS and YFSETQ. This CDR3 region has 14 residues. With 4 bases removed from V and 3 bases from J, the gap between germline ends came to 13 bases. The CDR3 loop reads CASSNSGNDYGYTF. CDR3 nucleotides: TGCGCCAGCAGCAACTCAGGGAATGACTATGGCTACACCTTC.

This chain connects TRBV28 to TRBJ2-3, with 10 nucleotides matching TRBD2. Per germline, CDR1 MDHEN and CDR2 SYDVKM. Trimming took 4 bases from V and 3 from J; bases not matched to a gene: 10. The CDR3 spans 17 residues. The CDR3 region has the DNA TGTGCCAGCAGTTCGCCAGTAGCGGGAGGAGCGACAGATACGCAGTATTTT. Translating gives CASSSPVAGGATDTQYF. Using reference TRBV28 and TRBJ2-3 for the parts outside the CDR3, the full variable domain is DVKVTQSSRYLVKRTGEKVFLECVQDMDHENMFWYRQDPGLGLRLIYFSYDVKMKEKGDIPEGYSVSREKKERFSLILESASTNQTSMYLCASSSPVAGGATDTQYFGPGTRLTVL.

The rearrangement links TRBV12-3 or TRBV12-4 to TRBJ2-2; a weak D match, TRBD1 (5 bases). Trimming cost V 6 bases and J 2 bases, with 10 bases left between them. This CDR3 comprises 14 residues. The CDR3 protein is CASRLDSNTGELFF. The CDR3 DNA sequence: TGTGCCAGCAGACTTGACAGTAACACCGGGGAGCTGTTTTTT.

The V and J genes are TRBV12-3 or TRBV12-4 and TRBJ1-1; D remains ambiguous. V lost 3 bases, J lost 5 bases, and 16 bases lay in between. The CDR3 contains 15 residues. CDR3: CASSLGIGEGTEAFF. The CDR3 nucleotides read TGTGCCAGCAGTTTGGGGATCGGGGAGGGAACTGAAGCTTTCTTT.

The chain carries TRBV4-1 and TRBJ2-7; D uncertain. The V gene's germline CDR1 is MGHRA and CDR2 YSYEKL. Trimming pared 0 bases from V and 0 bases from J, leaving 9 bases between. This CDR3 is 15 amino acids long. CDR3 nucleotides: TGCGCCAGCAGCCAAGATTGGGGTTTCTCCTACGAGCAGTACTTC. It yields the protein CASSQDWGFSYEQYF.

In this sample, this clonotype turned up once. This rearrangement joins TRBV5-8 to TRBJ1-1; the D is unclear. CDR3 length: 11 amino acids. Trimming took off 2 bases at V and 11 bases at J, with 10 bases between the two ends. Germline loops: CDR1 SGHTS, CDR2 YDEGEE. CDR3 sequence: CASSFSAWAFF. The CDR3 coding sequence is TGTGCCAGCAGCTTCAGTGCTTGGGCTTTCTTT.

The genes are TRBV13 and TRBJ2-7; tentatively, D is TRBD1 (5 bases). CDR1 and CDR2 from the germline V gene are PRHDT and FYEKMQ (reference sequence). Trimming stripped 1 base from V and 6 bases from J, with 10 bases between. The CDR3 spans 13 residues. The chain's CDR3 is CASSLEGPSEQYF. The CDR3 nucleotides are TGTGCCAGCAGCTTAGAGGGGCCGAGCGAGCAGTACTTC. Filled out from reference TRBV13 and TRBJ2-7, the complete variable domain reads AAGVIQSPRHLIKEKRETATLKCYPIPRHDTVYWYQQGPGQDPQFLISFYEKMQSDKGSIPDRFSAQQFSDYHSELNMSSLELGDSALYFCASSLEGPSEQYFGPGTRLTVT.

The chain couples TRBV19 to TRBJ1-5; D is undetermined. The CDR3 length is 14 residues. Trimming removed 9 bases at V and 1 base at J, with 13 bases between. CDR1 LNHDA and CDR2 SQIVND come from the germline V gene (reference sequence). The CDR3 sequence is CASEQFGSNQPQHF. The CDR3 coding sequence is TGTGCCAGCGAACAGTTCGGAAGCAATCAGCCCCAGCATTTT.

V and J are TRBV19 and TRBJ2-7; a weak D match, TRBD2 (5 bases). Trimming took off 4 bases at V and 0 bases at J, with 16 bases between the two ends. CDR1 LNHDA and CDR2 SQIVND come from the germline V gene (reference sequence). This CDR3 contains 16 residues. For the CDR3, the DNA is TGTGCCAGTAGTAAGGGATATTCCGGGAACTCCTACGAGCAGTACTTC. It specifies CASSKGYSGNSYEQYF.

This chain joins TRBV3-1 and TRBJ2-1, with D possibly being TRBD1 or TRBD2 (5 bases each). CDR1 and CDR2 (germline): LGHDT, YNNKEL (reference sequence). The length of the CDR3 is 14 residues. V was pared by 1 base and J by 1 base, with 5 bases between. CDR3 sequence (DNA): TGTGCCAGCAGCCAAGGGGGGTCCTACAATGAGCAGTTCTTC. It is translated as CASSQGGSYNEQFF.

The J gene is TRBJ1-2, the V gene TRBV5-4, with 7 bases fitting TRBD1. V shed 4 bases and J 2 bases; nucleotides not matched to a gene: 8. The CDR3 has 15 amino acids. Germline V gives CDR1 SGHNT, CDR2 YYREEE (reference sequence). This chain's CDR3 is CASSPGQPKNYGYTF. CDR3 sequence (DNA): TGTGCCAGCAGCCCGGGACAGCCAAAAAACTATGGCTACACCTTC.

The rearrangement uses TRBV7-2 and TRBJ2-1, with 8 positions matching TRBD2. Germline V gene data show CDR1 as SGHTA and CDR2 as FQGNSA. V lost 5 bases to trimming and J lost 2 bases; unmatched junction nucleotides: 5. The CDR3 has 15 residues. In DNA form, the CDR3 reads TGTGCCAGCAGCCTACTAGCGGATACCTACAATGAGCAGTTCTTC. Amino acids: CASSLLADTYNEQFF.

This chain uses TRBV7-8 with TRBJ2-5; D is perhaps TRBD2 (5 bases). Trimming pared 8 bases from V and 0 bases from J, leaving 16 bases between. The CDR3 loop spans 15 amino acids. Germline values: CDR1 SGHVS, CDR2 FQNEAQ. The CDR3 protein is CASAVTEAYQETQYF. DNA of the CDR3: TGTGCCAGCGCCGTTACGGAGGCGTACCAAGAGACCCAGTACTTC.

V gene TRBV14 combines with J gene TRBJ2-1; D ambiguous. Trimming removed 2 bases from V and 4 bases from J, with 12 bases in between. The CDR3 runs to 15 residues. CDR1 is SGHDN, CDR2 FVKESK, per germline. The CDR3 here is CASSQHPGQYNEQFF. CDR3 DNA: TGTGCCAGCAGCCAACATCCCGGGCAGTACAATGAGCAGTTCTTC.

The J gene is TRBJ2-7, the V gene TRBV28; D assignment may be TRBD1 or TRBD2 (5 bases each). Germline CDR1 is MDHEN and CDR2 is SYDVKM. V lost 5 bases and J lost 0, with 14 bases in between. The CDR3 loop spans 15 amino acids. The CDR3 DNA follows: TGTGCCAGCAGTCCAATCTCGGGACCCTCCTACGAGCAGTACTTC. This sequence encodes CASSPISGPSYEQYF.

For this clonotype: One end of the junction fails to match germline, which may point to a read error. The chain employs TRBV29-1 and TRBJ1-2, with 7 bases matching TRBD1. Germline-derived CDR1 and CDR2 are SQVTM and ANQGSEA. The CDR3 runs to 13 residues. This CDR3 is CGVEDGDSDGYTF. The CDR3 DNA sequence: TGCGGCGTTGAAGATGGGGACAGTGATGGCTACACCTTC.